The 9 T cell receptor beta chains reported below all come from one sample, sequenced in a study of cytomegalovirus exposure and HLA in healthy donors. The study ran its PCR with 60 Vbeta and 13 Jbeta primers. Produced via immunoSEQ multiplex PCR; TCRdb's table is partial and in-frame only. The repertoire has some 160,000 clones, 80% of them found once; the top ten carry around 5.4%. Sequenced input: PBMCs. The receptor set was obtained from a man between 35 and 55 years old in good health and CMV-seronegative.

The chain joins TRBV5-1 to TRBJ2-3; tentatively, D is TRBD2 (6 bases). The CDR3 runs 16 residues. Looked up from germline, CDR1 is SGHRS and CDR2 is YFSETQ. V was clipped by 0 bases and J by 1 base, with 12 bases between them. The CDR3 DNA is TGCGCCAGCAGCTTGGGCCTAGCGTACGGCACAGATACGCAGTATTTT. This codes for CASSLGLAYGTDTQYF.

V gene TRBV10-3 combines with J gene TRBJ1-6; TRBD1 is a possible D gene (5 bases). From germline, CDR1 is ENHRY and CDR2 SYGVKD. The V end lost 2 bases, the J end lost 8 bases, and 10 bases lay between the germline ends. The CDR3 is made up of 14 amino acids. The CDR3 DNA reads as TGTGCCATCAGTGAGCAGGGATCGGATTCACCCCTCCACTTT. Amino acids: CAISEQGSDSPLHF.

This rearrangement joins TRBV7-8 to TRBJ1-4; D is perhaps TRBD1 (5 bases). The germline V gene encodes CDR1 SGHVS and CDR2 FQNEAQ. Trimming left V 3 bases short and J 0 bases short, with 11 bases between. CDR3 size: 16 residues. CDR3 coding DNA: TGTGCCAGCAGCTTGACAGAAATTACAACTAATGAAAAACTGTTTTTT. Translating gives CASSLTEITTNEKLFF.

The sample holds one count of this clone. This chain joins TRBV5-1 and TRBJ1-2; 7 nucleotides match TRBD1. The germline V gene encodes CDR1 SGHRS and CDR2 YFSETQ. Germline trimming cut 0 bases from V and 5 bases from J; bases unmatched to any gene: 10. This CDR3 contains 16 residues. CDR3 nucleotide sequence: TGCGCCAGCAGCTTGGACAGGGGCCGCGAGGGTTATGGCTACACCTTC. Its translation: CASSLDRGREGYGYTF.

In its sample, this clone was seen once. The V and J genes are TRBV7-9 and TRBJ1-5; a weak D match, TRBD1 (5 bases). Per the germline V gene, CDR1 is SEHNR and CDR2 is FQNEAQ (reference sequence). Trimming left V 5 bases short and J 5 bases short, with 16 bases between. The CDR3 runs to 15 residues. Here the CDR3 DNA reads TGTGCCAGCAGCCCACTCGACAGAAAAGATCAGCCCCAGCATTTT. It yields the protein CASSPLDRKDQPQHF.

The chain couples TRBV21-1 to TRBJ2-7; TRBD1, the table's D call, lacks a check against the DNA. TRBV21-1 is marked as a pseudogene. The CDR3 spans 16 residues. DNA for the CDR3: TGTGCCAGCAGCAAAGAAAGGGACAGGGGCGACTACGAGCAGTACTTC. Residues: CASSKERDRGDYEQYF.

CDR3 protein: CASSSGTGGNEQYF. CDR3 nucleotide sequence: TGTGCCAGCAGCTCCGGGACAGGGGGTAACGAGCAGTACTTC. The chain uses TRBV7-2 and TRBJ2-7; 11 nucleotides agree with TRBD1. CDR1 and CDR2 from the germline V gene are SGHTA and FQGNSA. V lost 4 bases to trimming and J lost 5 bases; unmatched junction nucleotides: 4. This CDR3 has 14 amino acids. The full variable domain, in which reference TRBV7-2 and TRBJ2-7 provide the parts outside the CDR3, is GAGVSQSPSNKVTEKGKDVELRCDPISGHTALYWYRQSLGQGLEFLIYFQGNSAPDKSGLPSDRFSAERTGGSVSTLTIQRTQQEDSAVYLCASSSGTGGNEQYFGPGTRLTVT.

This clone was detected once. V and J are TRBV6-1 and TRBJ2-7; 7 bases agree with TRBD1. V shed 7 bases and J 7 bases; nucleotides not matched to a gene: 13. Per the germline V gene, CDR1 is MNHNS and CDR2 is SASEGT. The CDR3 has 14 residues. The CDR3 here is CASTPQTGPGEQYF. In nucleotides, the CDR3 is TGTGCCAGCACCCCCCAGACAGGGCCGGGGGAGCAGTACTTC.

This chain connects TRBV4-3 to TRBJ2-1, with 8 nucleotides matching TRBD1. Germline V gene data show CDR1 as LGHNA and CDR2 as YSLEER. The CDR3 runs 15 residues. Trimming removed 4 bases from V and 7 bases from J; junction bases left unmatched: 9. Written as DNA, the CDR3 is TGCGCCAGCAGCCGACGGACAGGGAAGATGAATGAGCAGTTCTTC. It yields the protein CASSRRTGKMNEQFF.